Presented here are 8 T cell receptor beta chains from one specimen sequenced in a study of cytomegalovirus exposure and HLA in healthy donors. PCR was performed using 60 Vbeta and 13 Jbeta primers. Clones were read by immunoSEQ multiplex PCR, and TCRdb kept only the in-frame ones, dropping some. The sample lists about 160,000 clones; about 76% were seen once. The sequencing sample was made of PBMCs. These receptors originate from a male donor in good health and CMV-seropositive.

This rearrangement joins TRBV30 to TRBJ2-1; 9 nucleotides match TRBD2. Germline V gives CDR1 GTSNPN, CDR2 SVGIG (reference sequence). Trimming removed 0 bases from V and 6 bases from J; junction bases left unmatched: 6. The CDR3 consists of 15 residues. The CDR3 here is CAWSVRLAGSNEQFF. CDR3 nucleotide sequence: TGTGCCTGGAGTGTACGTCTAGCGGGGTCCAATGAGCAGTTCTTC.

The J gene is TRBJ2-5, the V gene TRBV30, with 8 nucleotides matching TRBD1. V dropped 3 bases and J dropped 5; count of bases not matched to a gene: 5. Germline CDR1 GTSNPN, CDR2 SVGIG (reference sequence). This CDR3 is 13 amino acids long. DNA of the CDR3: TGTGCCTGGAGCCGGGACAGGCAGGAGACCCAGTACTTC. Translated: CAWSRDRQETQYF.

V and J are TRBV15 and TRBJ2-1, with D hard to call. Germline values: CDR1 LNHNV, CDR2 YYDKDF (reference sequence). The V gene lost 6 bases and the J gene lost 6 bases, with 9 bases spanning the gap. This CDR3 contains 12 residues. The CDR3 DNA follows: TGTGCCACCAGAGGCTCGGGCAATGAGCAGTTCTTC. Protein product: CATRGSGNEQFF. Complete variable domain (other parts from reference TRBV15 and TRBJ2-1): DAMVIQNPRYQVTQFGKPVTLSCSQTLNHNVMYWYQQKSSQAPKLLFHYYDKDFNNEADTPDNFQSRRPNTSFCFLDIRSPGLGDTAMYLCATRGSGNEQFFGPGTRLTVL.

This clone was observed a single time. This chain uses TRBV14 with TRBJ1-1; 8 bases are a match to TRBD1. The CDR3 consists of 14 residues. Trimming cost V 5 bases and J 5 bases; bases outside gene matches: 7. CDR1 is SGHDN, CDR2 FVKESK, per germline. CDR3: CASSSTGANTEAFF. The CDR3, as DNA: TGTGCCAGCAGCTCGACAGGGGCCAATACTGAAGCTTTCTTT.

V and J are TRBV6-1 and TRBJ2-6, with TRBD1 as a possible D gene (6 bases). The CDR3 consists of 15 residues. Germline lookup yields CDR1 MNHNS and CDR2 SASEGT. Between the trimmed V and J ends, which lost 5 bases and 2 bases, there was a span of 10 bases. CDR3 nucleotide sequence: TGTGCCAGCAGTAGGGGGTTAGCTGGGGCCAACGTCCTGACTTTC. This sequence encodes CASSRGLAGANVLTF.

V and J are TRBV4-3 and TRBJ1-6; D unresolved. Germline values: CDR1 LGHNA, CDR2 YSLEER. Trimming removed 1 base at V and 11 bases at J, with 15 bases between. The CDR3 sequence is 15 residues long. In DNA form, the CDR3 reads TGCGCCAGCAGCCAAGGGGAAGAGGGTTCCGCACCCCTCCACTTT. Encoded protein: CASSQGEEGSAPLHF.

The J gene is TRBJ2-5, the V gene TRBV5-1, with 7 bases aligning to TRBD2. This CDR3 is 14 amino acids long. Germline assignment: CDR1 SGHRS and CDR2 YFSETQ. The V and J ends lost 7 bases and 5 bases, in that order; junction bases with no gene match: 11. The CDR3 sequence: CASESGDFMETQYF. The CDR3 DNA is TGCGCCAGCGAAAGCGGGGATTTTATGGAGACCCAGTACTTC.

This chain joins TRBV18 and TRBJ2-7; maybe TRBD2 (5 bases). The CDR3 spans 11 residues. Trimming removed 5 bases from V and 5 bases from J, with 7 bases in between. CDR1 and CDR2 (germline): KGHSH, LQKENI. CDR3 DNA sequence: TGTGCCAGCTCAGCCGGGGACGAGCAGTACTTC. This gives the protein CASSAGDEQYF.